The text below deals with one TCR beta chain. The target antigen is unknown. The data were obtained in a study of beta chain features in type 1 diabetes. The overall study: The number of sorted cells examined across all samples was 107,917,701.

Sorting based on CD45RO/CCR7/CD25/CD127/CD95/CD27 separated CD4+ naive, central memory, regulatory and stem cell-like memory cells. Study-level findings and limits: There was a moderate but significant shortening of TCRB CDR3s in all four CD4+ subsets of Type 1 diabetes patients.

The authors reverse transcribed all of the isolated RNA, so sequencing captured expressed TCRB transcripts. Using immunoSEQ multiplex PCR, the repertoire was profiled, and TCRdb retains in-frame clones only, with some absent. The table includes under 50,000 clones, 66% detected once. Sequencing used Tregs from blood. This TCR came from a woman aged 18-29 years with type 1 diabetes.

CDR3 in amino acids: CASSPGHRAEAFF. Here the CDR3 DNA reads TGCGCCAGCAGCCCCGGACACAGGGCTGAAGCTTTCTTT. The chain combines TRBV4-3 with TRBJ1-1; tentative D call: TRBD1 (6 bases). The germline V gene has CDR1 LGHNA and CDR2 YSLEER. The CDR3 sequence is 13 residues long. Trimming removed 4 bases from V and 6 bases from J, with 12 bases in between.